The clone carrying this T cell receptor (beta chain) was picked up a small number of times. The CDR3 extends over 14 amino acids. The V end was cut by 5 bases, the J end by 5 bases, with 15 bases between. This record belongs to a study of identical twins. Healthy Caucasians supplied all donations. TCRdb reprocessed the 5' RACE reads via MiXCR and lists one record per CDR3 protein. The table shows around 230,000 distinct CDR3 sequences, with 6.5% occurring only once. These data were likewise used in another study, on T cells expressing NK-cell markers.

This sequence was found in a woman aged 18-29 years in good health. The specimen sequenced was CD8+ T cells sorted from blood. The chain recombines TRBV12-3 or TRBV12-4 with TRBJ2-5; D unclear. The CDR3 nucleotides read TGTGCCAGCAGTCCCCCGCTTCGACGGGAGACCCAGTACTTC. Translated: CASSPPLRRETQYF.